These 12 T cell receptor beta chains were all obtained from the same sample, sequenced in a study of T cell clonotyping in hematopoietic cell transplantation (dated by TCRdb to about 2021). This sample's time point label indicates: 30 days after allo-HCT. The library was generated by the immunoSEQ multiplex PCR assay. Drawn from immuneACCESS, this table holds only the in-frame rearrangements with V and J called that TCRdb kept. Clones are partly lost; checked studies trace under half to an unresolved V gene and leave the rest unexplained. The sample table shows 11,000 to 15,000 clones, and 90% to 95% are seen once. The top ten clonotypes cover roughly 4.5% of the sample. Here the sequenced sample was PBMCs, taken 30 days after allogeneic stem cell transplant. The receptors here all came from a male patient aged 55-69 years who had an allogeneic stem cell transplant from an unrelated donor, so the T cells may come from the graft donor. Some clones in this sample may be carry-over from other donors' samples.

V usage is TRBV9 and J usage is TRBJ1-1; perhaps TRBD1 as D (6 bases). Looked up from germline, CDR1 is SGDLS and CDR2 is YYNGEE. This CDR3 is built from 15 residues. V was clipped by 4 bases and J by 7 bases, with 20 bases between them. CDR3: CASSLTDGGSFEAFF. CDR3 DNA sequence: TGTGCCAGCAGCTTGACGGACGGGGGCTCATTTGAAGCTTTCTTT.

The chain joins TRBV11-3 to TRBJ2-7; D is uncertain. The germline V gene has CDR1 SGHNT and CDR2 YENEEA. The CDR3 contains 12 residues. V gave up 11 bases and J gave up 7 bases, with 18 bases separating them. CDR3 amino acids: CAPQGRFGEQYF. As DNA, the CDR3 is TGTGCCCCTCAAGGCCGGTTTGGGGAGCAGTACTTC.

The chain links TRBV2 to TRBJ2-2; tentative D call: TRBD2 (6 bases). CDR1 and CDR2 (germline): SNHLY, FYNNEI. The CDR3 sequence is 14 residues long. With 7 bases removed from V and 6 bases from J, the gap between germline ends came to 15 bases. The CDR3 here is CASTGGGRPGELFF. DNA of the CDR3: TGTGCCAGCACCGGAGGAGGGAGACCCGGGGAGCTGTTTTTT. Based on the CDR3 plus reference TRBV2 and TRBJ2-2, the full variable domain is EPEVTQTPSHQVTQMGQEVILRCVPISNHLYFYWYRQILGQKVEFLVSFYNNEISEKSEIFDDQFSVERPDGSNFTLKIRSTKLEDSAMYFCASTGGGRPGELFFGEGSRLTVL.

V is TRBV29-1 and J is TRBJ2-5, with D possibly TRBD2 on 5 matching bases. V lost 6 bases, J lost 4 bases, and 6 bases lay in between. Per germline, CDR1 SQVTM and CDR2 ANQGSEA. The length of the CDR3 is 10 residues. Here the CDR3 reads CSVGRETQYF. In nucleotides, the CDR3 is TGCAGCGTAGGGAGAGAGACCCAGTACTTC.

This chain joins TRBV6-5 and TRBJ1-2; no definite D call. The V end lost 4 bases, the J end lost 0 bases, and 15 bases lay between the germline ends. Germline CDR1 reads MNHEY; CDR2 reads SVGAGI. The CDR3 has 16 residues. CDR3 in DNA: TGTGCCAGCAGTTTCGGTGGCAGGCGATCTAACTATGGCTACACCTTC. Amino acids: CASSFGGRRSNYGYTF.

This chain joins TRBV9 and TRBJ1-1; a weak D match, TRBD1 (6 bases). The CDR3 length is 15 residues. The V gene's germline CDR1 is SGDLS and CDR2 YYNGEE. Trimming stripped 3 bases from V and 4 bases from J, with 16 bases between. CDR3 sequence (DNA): TGTGCCAGCAGCGCCTTGGGGGGGGCTGGCACTGAAGCTTTCTTT. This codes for CASSALGGAGTEAFF.

The CDR3 DNA follows: TGCGCCAGCAGCTCTACCCGGACGGCCCTCTCTGGGGCCAACGTCCTGACTTTC. This gives the protein CASSSTRTALSGANVLTF. The rearrangement links TRBV5-1 to TRBJ2-6; D is unclear. Germline loops: CDR1 SGHRS, CDR2 YFSETQ. There are 18 residues in the CDR3. The V and J ends lost 3 bases and 0 bases respectively, with 16 bases between them. Filled out from reference TRBV5-1 and TRBJ2-6, the complete variable domain reads KAGVTQTPRYLIKTRGQQVTLSCSPISGHRSVSWYQQTPGQGLQFLFEYFSETQRNKGNFPGRFSGRQFSNSRSEMNVSTLELGDSALYLCASSSTRTALSGANVLTFGAGSRLTVL.

The CDR3 region has the DNA TGCGCCAGCAGCCCGAGGACAGGGGCAGGCAATGAGCAGTTCTTC. Its translation: CASSPRTGAGNEQFF. The genes are TRBV5-1 and TRBJ2-1; 9 bases match TRBD1. The CDR3 has 15 amino acids. The germline V gene has CDR1 SGHRS and CDR2 YFSETQ. V lost 4 bases, J lost 6 bases, and 8 bases stayed unmatched.

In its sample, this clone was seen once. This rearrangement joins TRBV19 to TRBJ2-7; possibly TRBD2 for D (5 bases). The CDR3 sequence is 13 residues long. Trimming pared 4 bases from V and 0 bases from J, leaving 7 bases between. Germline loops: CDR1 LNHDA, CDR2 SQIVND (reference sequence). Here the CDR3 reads CASSTTSSYEQYF. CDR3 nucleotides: TGTGCCAGTAGTACAACTAGCTCCTACGAGCAGTACTTC. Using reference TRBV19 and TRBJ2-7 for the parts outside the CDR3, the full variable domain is DGGITQSPKYLFRKEGQNVTLSCEQNLNHDAMYWYRQDPGQGLRLIYYSQIVNDFQKGDIAEGYSVSREKKESFPLTVTSAQKNPTAFYLCASSTTSSYEQYFGPGTRLTVT.

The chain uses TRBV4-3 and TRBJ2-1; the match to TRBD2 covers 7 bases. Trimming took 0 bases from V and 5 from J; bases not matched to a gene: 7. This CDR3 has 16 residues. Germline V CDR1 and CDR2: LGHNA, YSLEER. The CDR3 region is CASSQDLGGRNNEQFF. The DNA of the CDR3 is TGCGCCAGCAGCCAAGATTTGGGGGGGAGGAACAATGAGCAGTTCTTC.

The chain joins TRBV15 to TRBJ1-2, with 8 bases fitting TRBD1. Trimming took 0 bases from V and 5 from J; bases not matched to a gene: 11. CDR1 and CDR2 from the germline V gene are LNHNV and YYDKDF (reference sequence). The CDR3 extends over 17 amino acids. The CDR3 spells CATSRDQGAYGPYGYTF. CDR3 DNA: TGTGCCACCAGCAGAGATCAGGGGGCGTATGGGCCTTATGGCTACACCTTC.

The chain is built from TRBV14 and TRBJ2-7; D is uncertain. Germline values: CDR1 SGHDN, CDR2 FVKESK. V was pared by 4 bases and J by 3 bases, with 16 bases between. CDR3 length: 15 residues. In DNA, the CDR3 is TGTGCCAGCAGCCCTAAGGGCGGCCCGGGCTACGAGCAGTACTTC. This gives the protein CASSPKGGPGYEQYF. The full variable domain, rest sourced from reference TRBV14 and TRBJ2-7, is EAGVTQFPSHSVIEKGQTVTLRCDPISGHDNLYWYRRVMGKEIKFLLHFVKESKQDESGMPNNRFLAERTGGTYSTLKVQPAELEDSGVYFCASSPKGGPGYEQYFGPGTRLTVT.